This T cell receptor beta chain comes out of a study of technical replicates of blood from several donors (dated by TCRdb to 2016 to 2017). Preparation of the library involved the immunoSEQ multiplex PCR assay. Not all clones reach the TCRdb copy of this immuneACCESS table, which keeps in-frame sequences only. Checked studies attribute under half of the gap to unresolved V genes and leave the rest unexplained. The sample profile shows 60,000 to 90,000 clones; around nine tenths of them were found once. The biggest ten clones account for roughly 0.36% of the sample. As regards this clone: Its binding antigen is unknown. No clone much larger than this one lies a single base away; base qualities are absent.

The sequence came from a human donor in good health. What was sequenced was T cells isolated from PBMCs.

The CDR3 protein: CATQATRGRSYEQYF. Read as DNA, the sequence is TGTGCCACCCAGGCAACCAGGGGCAGATCCTACGAGCAGTACTTC. The sequence links TRBV2 to TRBJ2-7, with TRBD1 tentatively as D gene (6 bases match). Including the terminal cysteine and phenylalanine, the CDR3 comprises 15 residues. Here the CDR3 DNA is all that survives: 45 bases in frame from base 1. The germline V gene provides CDR1 SNHLY and CDR2 FYNNEI. V drops 10 bases and J drops 1 base, leaving 20 bases in between.